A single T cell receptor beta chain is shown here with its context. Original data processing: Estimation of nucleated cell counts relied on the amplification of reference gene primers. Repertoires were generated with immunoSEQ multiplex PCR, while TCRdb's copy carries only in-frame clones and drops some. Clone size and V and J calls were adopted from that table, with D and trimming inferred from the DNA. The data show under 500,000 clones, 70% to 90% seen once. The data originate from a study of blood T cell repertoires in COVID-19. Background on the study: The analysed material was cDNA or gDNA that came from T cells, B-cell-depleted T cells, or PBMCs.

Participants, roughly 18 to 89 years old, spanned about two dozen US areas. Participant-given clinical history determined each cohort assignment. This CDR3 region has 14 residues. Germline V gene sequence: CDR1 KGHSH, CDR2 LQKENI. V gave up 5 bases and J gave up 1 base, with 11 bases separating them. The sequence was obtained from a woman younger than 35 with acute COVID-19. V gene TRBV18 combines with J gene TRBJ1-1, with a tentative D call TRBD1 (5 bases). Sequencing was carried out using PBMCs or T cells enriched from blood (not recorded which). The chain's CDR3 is CASSIGEGNTEAFF. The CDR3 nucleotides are TGTGCCAGCTCAATAGGGGAGGGGAACACTGAAGCTTTCTTT.